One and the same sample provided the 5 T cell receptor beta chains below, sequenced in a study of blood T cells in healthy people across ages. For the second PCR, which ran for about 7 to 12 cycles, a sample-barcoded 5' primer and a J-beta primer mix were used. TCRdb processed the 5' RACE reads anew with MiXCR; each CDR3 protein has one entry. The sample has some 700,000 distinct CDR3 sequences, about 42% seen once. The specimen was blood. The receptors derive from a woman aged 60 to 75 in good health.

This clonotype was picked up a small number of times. The CDR3 DNA reads as TGTGCCAGCAGTTCGCCGACAGTCTCCTACAATGAGCAGTTCTTC. Translation: CASSSPTVSYNEQFF. V is TRBV28 and J is TRBJ2-1; the D gene is possibly TRBD1 (5 bases). The V and J ends lost 4 bases and 0 bases respectively, with 10 bases between them. CDR3 size: 15 residues. Germline V CDR1 and CDR2: MDHEN, SYDVKM.

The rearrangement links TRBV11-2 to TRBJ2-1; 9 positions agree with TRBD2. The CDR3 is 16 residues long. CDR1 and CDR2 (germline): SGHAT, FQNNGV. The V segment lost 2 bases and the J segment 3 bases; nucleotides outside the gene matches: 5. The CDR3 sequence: CASSLIAGVVYNEQFF. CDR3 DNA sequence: TGTGCCAGCAGCTTAATAGCGGGAGTGGTCTACAATGAGCAGTTCTTC.

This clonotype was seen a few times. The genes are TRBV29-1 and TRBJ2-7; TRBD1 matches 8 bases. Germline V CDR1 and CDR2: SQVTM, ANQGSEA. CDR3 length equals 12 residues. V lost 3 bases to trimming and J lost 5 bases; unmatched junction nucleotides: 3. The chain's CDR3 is CSVEAGGHEQYF. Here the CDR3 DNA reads TGCAGCGTTGAGGCAGGGGGCCACGAGCAGTACTTC.

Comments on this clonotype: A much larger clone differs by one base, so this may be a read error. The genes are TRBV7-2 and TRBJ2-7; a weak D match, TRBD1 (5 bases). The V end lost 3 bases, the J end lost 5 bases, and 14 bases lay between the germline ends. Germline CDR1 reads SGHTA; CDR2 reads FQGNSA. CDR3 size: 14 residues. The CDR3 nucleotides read TGTGCCAGCAGCTTCAGGATAGGGGCCCACGAGCAGTACTTC. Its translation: CASSFRIGAHEQYF.

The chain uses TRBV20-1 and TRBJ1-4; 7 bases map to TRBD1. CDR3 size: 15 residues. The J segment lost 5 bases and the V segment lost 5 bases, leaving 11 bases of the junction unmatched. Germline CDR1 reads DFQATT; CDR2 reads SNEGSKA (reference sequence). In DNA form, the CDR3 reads TGCAGTGCTGGGGGACAGTTATCTACCAATGAAAAACTGTTTTTT. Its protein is CSAGGQLSTNEKLFF.